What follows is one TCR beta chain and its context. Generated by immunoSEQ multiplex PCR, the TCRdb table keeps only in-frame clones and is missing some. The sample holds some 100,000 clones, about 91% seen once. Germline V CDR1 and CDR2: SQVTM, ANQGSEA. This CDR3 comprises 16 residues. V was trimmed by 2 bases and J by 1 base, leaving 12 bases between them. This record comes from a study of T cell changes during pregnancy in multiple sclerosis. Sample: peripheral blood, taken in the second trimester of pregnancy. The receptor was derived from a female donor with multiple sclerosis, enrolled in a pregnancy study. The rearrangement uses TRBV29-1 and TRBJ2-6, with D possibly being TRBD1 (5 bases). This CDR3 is CSVETHRTSGANVLTF. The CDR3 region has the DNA TGCAGCGTTGAAACGCACAGGACGTCTGGGGCCAACGTCCTGACTTTC.